This TCR beta chain came from a study of regulatory T cells in long-lasting Graves disease (dated by TCRdb to about 2021). In terms of the full investigation: Patients with newly diagnosed Graves' disease had been on antithyroid drugs for under 3 months. The study was registered as a clinical trial and conducted in China. This study used TCR sequencing and RNA sequencing of peripheral blood to compare persistent Graves' disease patients against newly diagnosed Graves' disease patients. A total of about 33 samples underwent TCR sequencing, from around 13 patients with persistent Graves' disease and 20 or so patients with newly diagnosed Graves' disease.

Libraries were prepared through multiplex PCR. Sequenced using an Illumina HiSeq 4000. CDR3 regions were amplified by Arm-PCR with iRepertoire HTBI primers to construct TCR beta libraries. PCR products were gel purified before sequencing. Processing in the source paper ran as follows. Gene usage analysis of CDR3 amino acid clonotypes used the approximately 62 TRBV and fewer than 15 TRBJ segments found across samples. COPE and FqMerger were used to merge filtered high-quality paired reads into contigs. Contigs were aligned with BLAST to IMGT TRBV, TRBD and TRBJ reference genes, and CDR3 was defined per IMGT. Any clonotype with a frequency above 0.1% was classified as a highly expanded clone. Shannon entropy was used to measure repertoire diversity, and the Gini coefficient was used to measure V-J evenness. Clonotypes shared by more than one individual were considered public. The public reads were reprocessed in TCRdb via fastp at Q25 and MiXCR, keeping in-frame beta chains. Every distinct CDR3 protein forms one entry, paired with its most common genes and DNA. The V and J calls and clone size come from TCRdb's table, not from the authors' own analysis. This sample holds under 300,000 distinct CDR3 sequences; just over 20% were observed only once. Together, the top ten hold 14% of the sample.

Many counts were recorded for this clonotype. What antigen it recognizes has not been identified. No quality values exist for individual bases; no much larger clone is one base distant. On the study overall, not on this receptor specifically: Compared with newly diagnosed patients, patients with persistent Graves' disease had lower TCR Shannon entropy and fewer highly expanded clones, which suggests clonal expansion. Because the primary lesion, thyroid tissue, could not be accessed, the study looked at peripheral blood alone. Sequencing and analysis were limited to the TCR beta chain. Persistent disease showed preferential use of TRBV28, TRBJ1-2 and TRBJ2-5, whereas newly diagnosed disease favored TRBV20-1 and TRBJ2-1. The small sample size was acknowledged by the authors as a limitation that may reduce accuracy. Patients with persistent disease shared more public clonotypes (approximately 2,500) than newly diagnosed patients did (approximately 990).

Explained via the paper, the time point label denotes: newly diagnosed GD, antithyroid drugs for less than 3 months. For both TCR sequencing and RNA sequencing, RNA was extracted from PBMCs using TRIzol. Graves' disease was diagnosed according to American Thyroid Association guidelines. The patients came from an endocrinology department in Xi'an, China. From each patient, nine milliliters of peripheral blood was collected into an EDTA anticoagulant tube. Ficoll Paque Plus density gradient separation was used to isolate PBMCs, and no further T cell sorting was done. RNA quality was checked with an Agilent 2100 Bioanalyzer and agarose gel, and concentration with a NanoDrop 2000. The CDR3 runs 14 residues from the cysteine to the phenylalanine. The read is trimmed to its CDR3 DNA, 42 bases read in frame from base 1. CDR1 and CDR2, per the germline V gene, are SGHVS and FQNEAQ. V drops 2 bases and J drops 7 bases, leaving 9 bases in between.

The clonotype comes from a female donor with Graves disease. This chain is built from TRBV7-8 and TRBJ1-6, with TRBD1 as a weak D call on 6 bases. Source: peripheral blood mononuclear cells (PBMCs), taken at new diagnosis, from a patient treated with antithyroid drugs. The CDR3 is CASSLFGGNSPLHF. The base sequence is TGTGCCAGCAGCTTATTCGGGGGCAATTCACCCCTCCACTTT.